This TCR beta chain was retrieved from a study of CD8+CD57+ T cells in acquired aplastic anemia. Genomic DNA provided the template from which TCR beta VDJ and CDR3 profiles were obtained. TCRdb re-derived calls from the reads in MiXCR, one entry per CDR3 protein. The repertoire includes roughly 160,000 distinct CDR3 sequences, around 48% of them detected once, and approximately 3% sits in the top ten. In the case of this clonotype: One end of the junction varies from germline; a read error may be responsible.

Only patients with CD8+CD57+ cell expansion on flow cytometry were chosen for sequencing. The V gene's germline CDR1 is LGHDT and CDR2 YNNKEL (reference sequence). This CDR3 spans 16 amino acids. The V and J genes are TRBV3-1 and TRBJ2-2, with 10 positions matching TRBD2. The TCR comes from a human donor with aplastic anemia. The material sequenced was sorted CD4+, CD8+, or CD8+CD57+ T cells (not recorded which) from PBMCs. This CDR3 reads CASSQGLAGDLGELLF. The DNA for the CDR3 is TGTGCCAGCAGCCAAGGGCTAGCGGGAGATCTAGGGGAGCTGCTTTTT.